Each of the 21 T cell receptor beta chains below was sequenced from the same sample in a study of response to subunit inactivated influenza vaccine. TCRdb passed the RT-PCR reads through MiXCR, listing each CDR3 protein once. Altogether about 500,000 distinct CDR3 sequences are present, 15% to 20% being singletons, with the ten largest covering 3%. The sequencing used CD4+ T cells sorted from PBMCs, collected less than 30 months after vaccination. These receptor sequences come from a man aged 50 to 75 who received an inactivated influenza vaccine.

The table lists this clonotype with a few counts. The chain links TRBV6-5 to TRBJ2-1; no clear D gene. The length of the CDR3 is 13 residues. Trimming shortened V by 2 bases and J by 6 bases, and 8 bases separated the two germline ends. Germline lookup yields CDR1 MNHEY and CDR2 SVGAGI. CDR3 in amino acids: CASSYDGSNEQFF. Written as DNA, the CDR3 is TGTGCCAGCAGTTACGACGGGTCCAATGAGCAGTTCTTC.

Only a few counts were recorded for this clonotype. The chain links TRBV21-1 to TRBJ2-7; the table's D call, TRBD1, has no DNA check behind it. TRBV21-1 is assigned pseudogene status. The CDR3 has 12 amino acids. The CDR3 DNA sequence: TGTGCCAGCGCGGACAGGGTGGTCGAGCAGTACTTC. Its translation is CASADRVVEQYF.

This clonotype was detected a few times. This rearrangement joins TRBV29-1 to TRBJ2-2; 10 bases are a match to TRBD2. V gave up 6 bases and J gave up 1 base; unmatched junction bases: 5. This CDR3 is 15 amino acids long. Germline V gene lookup returns CDR1 SQVTM and CDR2 ANQGSEA. CDR3 nucleotides: TGCAGCGTCAAAGGACTAGCGGAGAACACCGGGGAGCTGTTTTTT. Its protein is CSVKGLAENTGELFF.

CDR3 protein: CASSVWGSRDNEQFF. CDR3 bases: TGTGCCAGCAGCGTATGGGGCTCGAGGGACAATGAGCAGTTCTTC. The J gene is TRBJ2-1, the V gene TRBV9; D may correspond to TRBD1 or TRBD2 (5 bases each). The CDR3 has 15 residues. Trimming pared 1 base from V and 5 bases from J, leaving 13 bases between. Germline lookup yields CDR1 SGDLS and CDR2 YYNGEE.

V is TRBV7-2 and J is TRBJ2-3, with unresolved D. Per the germline V gene, CDR1 is SGHTA and CDR2 is FQGNSA. The CDR3 length is 15 residues. Trimming stripped 0 bases from V and 6 bases from J, with 13 bases between. The CDR3 sequence is CASSLATLRVDTQYF. Written as DNA, the CDR3 is TGTGCCAGCAGCTTAGCGACTCTCCGGGTGGATACGCAGTATTTT.

The rearrangement links TRBV12-3 or TRBV12-4 to TRBJ1-4; D is uncertain. The V end was cut by 0 bases, the J end by 8 bases, with 16 bases between. This CDR3 is 16 amino acids long. The CDR3, as DNA: TGTGCCAGCAGTTTAGCGGATCCGGGGAGGGTAGAAAAACTGTTTTTT. This gives the protein CASSLADPGRVEKLFF.

This chain joins TRBV20-1 and TRBJ2-2; the D gene is possibly TRBD2 (6 bases). The CDR3 covers 14 residues. Germline values: CDR1 DFQATT, CDR2 SNEGSKA (reference sequence). V lost 1 base and J lost 6, with 12 bases in between. The CDR3 sequence: CSARVPPGAGELFF. The CDR3 nucleotides are TGCAGTGCTAGAGTACCTCCGGGGGCCGGGGAGCTGTTTTTT.

This clonotype was recorded a few times. The chain employs TRBV7-2 and TRBJ2-1; no clear D. Germline V gene sequence: CDR1 SGHTA, CDR2 FQGNSA. V was shortened by 5 bases and J by 0 bases, with 8 bases between the two germline ends. The CDR3 length is 14 residues. In nucleotides, the CDR3 is TGTGCCAGCAGCCTCTCTACCTCCTACAATGAGCAGTTCTTC. This encodes CASSLSTSYNEQFF.

Points on this clonotype: Germline and junction disagree at one end, which may indicate a read error. CDR3 DNA sequence: TGTGCCAGCTCGCCACTAGCGGTTAACACCGGGGAGCTGTTTTTT. It is translated as CASSPLAVNTGELFF. V is TRBV18 and J is TRBJ2-2; 8 nucleotides line up with TRBD2. The germline gives CDR1 KGHSH, CDR2 LQKENI. CDR3 size: 15 residues.

V gene TRBV4-2 combines with J gene TRBJ2-3, with D unresolved. The CDR3 sequence is 16 residues long. Germline CDR1 and CDR2: LGHNA and YNFKEQ. V shed 0 bases and J shed 2 bases, with 12 bases lying between them. The CDR3 loop reads CASSQEGNGNTDTQYF. CDR3 bases: TGTGCCAGCAGCCAAGAGGGAAACGGCAACACAGATACGCAGTATTTT.

A few counts support this clonotype. The rearrangement links TRBV18 to TRBJ1-2; D may be TRBD1 (5 bases). V shed 3 bases and J shed 1 base, with 12 bases lying between them. CDR1 KGHSH and CDR2 LQKENI come from the germline V gene. This CDR3 has 15 amino acids. The CDR3 loop reads CASSPQGPINYGYTF. CDR3 DNA: TGTGCCAGCTCACCGCAGGGCCCCATTAACTATGGCTACACCTTC.

V is TRBV18 and J is TRBJ2-1, with 9 nucleotides matching TRBD2. The V segment lost 0 bases and the J segment 4 bases; nucleotides outside the gene matches: 4. Germline loops: CDR1 KGHSH, CDR2 LQKENI. CDR3 length: 16 residues. Here the CDR3 DNA reads TGTGCCAGCTCACCACCGAGCGGGGGGATTTACAATGAGCAGTTCTTC. This translates into CASSPPSGGIYNEQFF. Full variable domain (rest looked up from reference TRBV18 and TRBJ2-1): NAGVMQNPRHLVRRRGQEARLRCSPMKGHSHVYWYRQLPEEGLKFMVYLQKENIIDESGMPKERFSAEFPKEGPSILRIQQVVRGDSAAYFCASSPPSGGIYNEQFFGPGTRLTVL.

The chain is built from TRBV15 and TRBJ2-2, with D possibly being TRBD1 or TRBD2 (5 bases each). From germline, CDR1 is LNHNV and CDR2 YYDKDF (reference sequence). This CDR3 has 15 residues. Trimming removed 0 bases at V and 7 bases at J, with 12 bases between. Here the CDR3 DNA reads TGTGCCACCAGCAGAGATCTTGGGGGAAGCGGGGAGCTGTTTTTT. Its protein is CATSRDLGGSGELFF.

In its sample, this clonotype was seen a few times. The genes are TRBV12-3 or TRBV12-4 and TRBJ2-5; 14 bases are shared with TRBD2. Trimming removed 4 bases from V and 5 bases from J; junction bases left unmatched: 6. The CDR3 is 16 residues long. CDR3 loop: CASSSGLAGGQETQYF. CDR3 coding DNA: TGTGCCAGCAGTTCCGGACTAGCGGGGGGACAGGAGACCCAGTACTTC.

Ten or more counts support this clonotype. The rearrangement joins TRBV24-1 to TRBJ2-1; D call uncertain. The length of the CDR3 is 14 residues. Germline V gives CDR1 KGHDR, CDR2 SFDVKD. Deletions cut 7 bases from V and 0 bases from J, with 9 bases between. The DNA of the CDR3 is TGTGCCACCAGGGCCTCGAGCTCCTACAATGAGCAGTTCTTC. Protein sequence: CATRASSSYNEQFF.

The V call is TRBV29-1, the J call TRBJ1-2, with D perhaps TRBD1 (5 bases). Trimming stripped 0 bases from V and 4 bases from J, with 12 bases between. Germline V gene lookup returns CDR1 SQVTM and CDR2 ANQGSEA. CDR3 length: 14 amino acids. In DNA form, the CDR3 reads TGCAGCGTTGAAGAAATTGGGGGTCGCTATGGCTACACCTTC. It yields the protein CSVEEIGGRYGYTF. The entire variable domain, with the rest obtained from reference TRBV29-1 and TRBJ1-2, is as follows: SAVISQKPSRDICQRGTSLTIQCQVDSQVTMMFWYRQQPGQSLTLIATANQGSEATYESGFVIDKFPISRPNLTFSTLTVSNMSPEDSSIYLCSVEEIGGRYGYTFGSGTRLTVV.

This clonotype was counted a few times. The chain has TRBV25-1 and TRBJ1-1; no clear D. The CDR3 is 13 residues long. Germline V CDR1 and CDR2: MGHDK, SYGVNS. V gave up 4 bases and J gave up 10 bases, with 16 bases separating them. The CDR3, as DNA: TGTGCCAGCAGTGGACTAACCAGCTTAGCAGCTTTCTTT. Translated: CASSGLTSLAAFF.

This clonotype was seen more than once but under ten times. The chain combines TRBV3-1 with TRBJ1-2, with TRBD1 identical over 7 bases. Germline lookup yields CDR1 LGHDT and CDR2 YNNKEL (reference sequence). The CDR3 has 18 amino acids. V was clipped by 4 bases and J by 6 bases; unmatched bases: 20. CDR3 coding DNA: TGTGCCAGCAGCCTCATAGGGGGCCCCTCGGGTCATTTAGATGGCTACACCTTC. Its protein is CASSLIGGPSGHLDGYTF. The whole variable domain, filled in from reference TRBV3-1 and TRBJ1-2, reads DTAVSQTPKYLVTQMGNDKSIKCEQNLGHDTMYWYKQDSKKFLKIMFSYNNKELIINETVPNRFSPKSPDKAHLNLHINSLELGDSAVYFCASSLIGGPSGHLDGYTFGSGTRLTVV.

This clonotype was recorded a few times. The chain joins TRBV10-3 to TRBJ2-7; a possible D gene is TRBD2 (6 bases). This CDR3 has 16 residues. The V gene lost 0 bases and the J gene lost 3 bases, with 15 bases spanning the gap. CDR1 ENHRY and CDR2 SYGVKD come from the germline V gene. In DNA, the CDR3 is TGTGCCATCAGTGAGTCGAGTCGGGGGATGGACTACGAGCAGTACTTC. Translating gives CAISESSRGMDYEQYF.

V gene TRBV12-3 or TRBV12-4 combines with J gene TRBJ1-2; D ambiguous. This CDR3 is 13 amino acids long. The germline V and J ends were trimmed by 4 bases and 7 bases, with 13 bases remaining between them. DNA for the CDR3: TGTGCCAGCAGTTCCTCATCCCCTAGTGGCTACACCTTC. Translated, it gives CASSSSSPSGYTF.

The table lists this clonotype with a few counts. V and J are TRBV15 and TRBJ2-2, with D tentatively TRBD2 (6 bases). V dropped 1 base and J dropped 1 base, with 16 bases sitting between them. Per the germline V gene, CDR1 is LNHNV and CDR2 is YYDKDF (reference sequence). The CDR3 runs to 18 residues. DNA of the CDR3: TGTGCCACCAGCAGAGTTGAGGGTTGGCGGGGGAACACCGGGGAGCTGTTTTTT. This codes for CATSRVEGWRGNTGELFF.